Detailed here is one T cell receptor (delta chain). This may arise from a read error, as a much more abundant clone is one base away. This specimen includes other DNA sequences encoding the same CDR3. CDR3 length: 16 residues. Trimming shortened V by 4 bases and J by 2 bases, and 21 bases separated the two germline ends. CDR1 and CDR2 (germline): NSMFDY, ISSIKDK. This sample was included in a study of gamma-delta chains in newborns, infants, children. TCRdb re-analyzed the reads via CATT. This table holds roughly 11,000 delta-chain clones, around 3.5% found once. This TCR was recovered from a child who was a newborn, infant or young child, either healthy, febrile or measles-vaccinated (not recorded which). Sequenced: blood. The chain links TRAV29/DV5 to TRDJ1, with a weak D call TRDD3 (5 bases). The DNA for the CDR3 is TGTGCAGCAGTCTACGGAACGGGGGGCTTAACCGATAAACTCATCTTT. It specifies CAAVYGTGGLTDKLIF.